Below, 28 T cell receptor beta chains from the same sample are listed, as sequenced in a study of T cell changes during pregnancy in multiple sclerosis. Clones were sequenced by immunoSEQ multiplex PCR, and TCRdb holds only the in-frame ones, with some missing. The table has under 55,000 clones, approximately 94% seen once. The sequencing used CD4+ T cells from peripheral blood mononuclear cells, collected before pregnancy. These receptors were obtained from a female donor with multiple sclerosis, enrolled in a pregnancy study.

This chain joins TRBV28 and TRBJ2-7, with 7 bases lining up with TRBD1. The CDR3 is made up of 15 amino acids. Germline V CDR1 and CDR2: MDHEN, SYDVKM. Losses at the gene ends were 3 bases for V and 2 bases for J; bases not matched to a gene: 7. CDR3 in amino acids: CASSFDSTGAYEQYF. The CDR3 DNA reads TGTGCCAGCAGTTTCGATAGTACAGGGGCCTACGAGCAGTACTTC.

This clone has just one count. This chain uses TRBV7-3 with TRBJ2-2; the match to TRBD2 covers 10 bases. Trimming removed 0 bases from V and 2 bases from J; junction bases left unmatched: 3. Germline CDR1 is SGHTA and CDR2 is FQGTGA. This CDR3 is 17 amino acids long. CDR3 loop: CASSLTRLAGNTGELFF. The CDR3 DNA is TGTGCCAGCAGCTTAACCCGACTAGCGGGTAACACCGGGGAGCTGTTTTTT.

This clone has a single count. The chain is built from TRBV28 and TRBJ2-7; D perhaps matches TRBD2 (6 bases). Per germline, CDR1 MDHEN and CDR2 SYDVKM. The germline V and J ends were trimmed by 6 bases and 0 bases, with 15 bases remaining between them. The CDR3 is 15 amino acids. The CDR3 sequence is CASRGPGGFSYEQYF. The CDR3 nucleotides are TGTGCCAGCAGGGGCCCCGGGGGATTCTCCTACGAGCAGTACTTC. Filled out from reference TRBV28 and TRBJ2-7, the complete variable domain reads DVKVTQSSRYLVKRTGEKVFLECVQDMDHENMFWYRQDPGLGLRLIYFSYDVKMKEKGDIPEGYSVSREKKERFSLILESASTNQTSMYLCASRGPGGFSYEQYFGPGTRLTVT.

This chain connects TRBV7-8 to TRBJ2-5; 16 bases are a match to TRBD2. V dropped 6 bases and J dropped 0; count of bases not matched to a gene: 10. The CDR3 is made up of 19 amino acids. The germline gives CDR1 SGHVS, CDR2 FQNEAQ. CDR3 sequence reads: CASRLKVGLAGGNQETQYF. CDR3 in DNA: TGTGCCAGCAGATTGAAAGTGGGACTAGCGGGAGGGAACCAAGAGACCCAGTACTTC.

The genes are TRBV2 and TRBJ1-4; D perhaps matches TRBD1 (6 bases). Trimming took off 6 bases at V and 10 bases at J, with 21 bases between the two ends. CDR3 length equals 15 residues. The germline gives CDR1 SNHLY, CDR2 FYNNEI. CDR3 sequence reads: CASRPWGGTLGKLFF. DNA of the CDR3: TGTGCCAGCAGGCCTTGGGGGGGCACCCTAGGAAAACTGTTTTTT.

This clone has just one count. The chain links TRBV14 to TRBJ1-2; D gene unclear. The CDR3 is 17 amino acids. Germline CDR1 SGHDN, CDR2 FVKESK. The V end lost 0 bases, the J end lost 5 bases, and 19 bases lay between the germline ends. The CDR3 region has the DNA TGTGCCAGCAGCCAAGAAGGACTCATCGGCGAGGGATATGGCTACACCTTC. Its translation is CASSQEGLIGEGYGYTF.

The V and J genes are TRBV9 and TRBJ2-1; 7 nucleotides match TRBD1. This CDR3 has 15 amino acids. Looked up from germline, CDR1 is SGDLS and CDR2 is YYNGEE. V shed 2 bases and J 1 base; nucleotides not matched to a gene: 3. The CDR3 loop reads CASSVTGASYNEQFF. Here the CDR3 DNA reads TGTGCCAGCAGCGTCACAGGGGCTTCCTACAATGAGCAGTTCTTC.

A single count supports this clone. CDR3 sequence (DNA): TGCGCCAGCACCCCAGGGGGGCAGGGGGCCGAGCAGTACTTC. Translation: CASTPGGQGAEQYF. The chain has TRBV5-1 and TRBJ2-7, with TRBD1 identical over 8 bases. Germline loops: CDR1 SGHRS, CDR2 YFSETQ. There are 14 residues in the CDR3. V dropped 6 bases and J dropped 6; count of bases not matched to a gene: 11. The whole variable domain, filled in from reference TRBV5-1 and TRBJ2-7, reads KAGVTQTPRYLIKTRGQQVTLSCSPISGHRSVSWYQQTPGQGLQFLFEYFSETQRNKGNFPGRFSGRQFSNSRSEMNVSTLELGDSALYLCASTPGGQGAEQYFGPGTRLTVT.

The rearrangement joins TRBV7-9 to TRBJ2-3, with 7 bases fitting TRBD2. The CDR3 loop spans 16 amino acids. Germline V gene lookup returns CDR1 SEHNR and CDR2 FQNEAQ (reference sequence). V shed 1 base and J 1 base; nucleotides not matched to a gene: 5. The CDR3 loop is CASSLDASGRTDTQYF. The CDR3 DNA reads as TGTGCCAGCAGCTTAGACGCTAGCGGTCGCACAGATACGCAGTATTTT.

This clone was seen just once. V and J are TRBV7-2 and TRBJ2-7, with TRBD2 matching over 9 bases. The CDR3 has 16 residues. Losses at the gene ends were 5 bases for V and 0 bases for J; bases not matched to a gene: 8. The germline V gene encodes CDR1 SGHTA and CDR2 FQGNSA. The CDR3 region is CASSPQAGGLSYEQYF. As DNA, the CDR3 is TGTGCCAGCAGCCCCCAAGCGGGAGGCCTCTCCTACGAGCAGTACTTC.

The chain has TRBV27 and TRBJ2-1; D uncertain. Trimming pared 8 bases from V and 0 bases from J, leaving 5 bases between. The germline gives CDR1 MNHEY, CDR2 SMNVEV (reference sequence). This CDR3 comprises 12 residues. CDR3: CASYSSYNEQFF. In nucleotides, the CDR3 is TGTGCCAGCTACAGCTCCTACAATGAGCAGTTCTTC.

The chain uses TRBV5-5 and TRBJ2-5; 9 nucleotides align to TRBD2. This CDR3 has 15 residues. J lost 5 bases, V lost 4 bases, and 9 bases had no gene match. Germline loops: CDR1 SGHKS, CDR2 YYEKEE (reference sequence). The CDR3 loop is CASSRAGGPMETQYF. The CDR3 DNA sequence: TGTGCCAGCAGCAGAGCGGGAGGCCCTATGGAGACCCAGTACTTC.

The chain has TRBV7-2 and TRBJ2-3, with a tentative D call TRBD2 (6 bases). The CDR3 length is 14 residues. Germline CDR1 is SGHTA and CDR2 is FQGNSA. V dropped 5 bases and J dropped 0 bases, with 9 bases sitting between them. Written as DNA, the CDR3 is TGTGCCAGCAGCCCCAGCGGGAGCACAGATACGCAGTATTTT. It codes for CASSPSGSTDTQYF.

V and J are TRBV18 and TRBJ1-2; possible D gene TRBD1, 5 bases. Per germline, CDR1 KGHSH and CDR2 LQKENI. The CDR3 is made up of 12 amino acids. The germline V and J ends were trimmed by 0 bases and 8 bases, with 7 bases remaining between them. The CDR3 loop is CASSPPDKGYTF. In nucleotides, the CDR3 is TGTGCCAGCTCACCACCGGACAAGGGCTACACCTTC.

The chain uses TRBV6-1 and TRBJ2-7, with D perhaps matching TRBD2 (7 bases). V was shortened by 5 bases and J by 3 bases, with 14 bases between the two germline ends. The CDR3 loop spans 14 amino acids. Germline CDR1 reads MNHNS; CDR2 reads SASEGT. CDR3 amino acids: CASSKSGTSYEQYF. For the CDR3, the DNA is TGTGCCAGCAGTAAAAGCGGGACAAGCTACGAGCAGTACTTC.

V and J are TRBV18 and TRBJ1-4; no clear D gene. This CDR3 spans 16 amino acids. The V and J ends lost 2 bases and 4 bases respectively, with 14 bases between them. Germline CDR1 KGHSH, CDR2 LQKENI. CDR3 sequence reads: CASSPNKGENNEKLFF. Here the CDR3 DNA reads TGTGCCAGCTCACCAAACAAAGGAGAGAATAATGAAAAACTGTTTTTT.

The CDR3, as DNA: TGTGCCAGCAGTATCAATCCCGGTTCATATGGCTACACCTTC. Translation gives CASSINPGSYGYTF. The chain links TRBV27 to TRBJ1-2; no clear D gene. CDR1 is MNHEY, CDR2 SMNVEV, per germline (reference sequence). Between the trimmed V and J ends, which lost 5 bases and 5 bases, there was a span of 15 bases. CDR3 size: 14 residues.

The chain uses TRBV18 and TRBJ2-4; D unclear. V lost 1 base to trimming and J lost 5 bases, with 15 bases between them. The CDR3 spans 16 residues. Germline-derived CDR1 and CDR2 are KGHSH and LQKENI. The CDR3 sequence is CASSPLPPQRQNIQYF. The DNA of the CDR3 is TGTGCCAGCTCACCACTTCCCCCCCAGCGTCAAAACATTCAGTACTTC.

This chain connects TRBV30 to TRBJ2-5; D is perhaps TRBD2 (6 bases). The germline V and J ends were trimmed by 1 base and 5 bases, with 11 bases remaining between them. This CDR3 has 13 residues. Germline CDR1 and CDR2: GTSNPN and SVGIG (reference sequence). CDR3 DNA sequence: TGTGCCTGGAGTGAGGCGGGGCTGGAGACCCAGTACTTC. Its translation: CAWSEAGLETQYF.

The chain links TRBV7-6 to TRBJ2-7; 11 bases align to TRBD1. J was trimmed by 3 bases and V by 5 bases; bases with no gene match: 6. Germline CDR1 SGHVS, CDR2 FNYEAQ. This CDR3 has 15 residues. The CDR3 loop is CASSTPGQGGYEQYF. CDR3 sequence (DNA): TGTGCCAGCAGCACGCCGGGACAGGGGGGCTACGAGCAGTACTTC.

The V call is TRBV7-2, the J call TRBJ1-2; no clear D. This CDR3 has 14 residues. Deletions cut 5 bases from V and 1 base from J, with 11 bases between. CDR1 is SGHTA and CDR2 is FQGNSA in the germline V gene. The CDR3 DNA is TGTGCCAGCAGCCCTGATGGGCTTAACTATGGCTACACCTTC. As protein: CASSPDGLNYGYTF.

The V gene is TRBV6-6, the J gene TRBJ2-2; D might be TRBD2 (5 bases). Per germline, CDR1 MNHNY and CDR2 SVGAGI (reference sequence). V was clipped by 0 bases and J by 5 bases, with 7 bases between them. The CDR3 loop spans 14 amino acids. The CDR3 DNA reads TGTGCCAGCAGTTACTCTAGCGTAACCGGGGAGCTGTTTTTT. Its translation: CASSYSSVTGELFF.

The V and J genes are TRBV6-1 and TRBJ2-2; 11 bases line up with TRBD2. CDR3 length equals 18 residues. Germline V gene data show CDR1 as MNHNS and CDR2 as SASEGT. After removal of 3 bases from V and 0 bases from J, the junction contained 6 bases not matched to a gene. The DNA of the CDR3 is TGTGCCAGCAGTGATCGTGTTAGCGGGGGGGCGAACACCGGGGAGCTGTTTTTT. It is translated as CASSDRVSGGANTGELFF.

V and J are TRBV27 and TRBJ1-5; no clear D. Germline assignment: CDR1 MNHEY and CDR2 SMNVEV (reference sequence). Trimming took 8 bases from V and 6 from J, leaving 11 bases between them. The CDR3 spans 12 residues. The CDR3, as DNA: TGTGCCAGCTGCCCCCGGGTTCAGCCCCAGCATTTT. It codes for CASCPRVQPQHF.

V gene TRBV6-6 combines with J gene TRBJ1-1; tentative D call: TRBD1 (5 bases). Per the germline V gene, CDR1 is MNHNY and CDR2 is SVGAGI (reference sequence). The V end was cut by 5 bases, the J end by 4 bases, with 14 bases between. The CDR3 loop spans 14 amino acids. The CDR3 DNA follows: TGTGCCAGCAGTCTACAAGGGGTCGGCACTGAAGCTTTCTTT. It is translated as CASSLQGVGTEAFF.

The chain has TRBV11-2 and TRBJ2-1; 8 bases are a match to TRBD2. This CDR3 is built from 14 residues. Germline V gives CDR1 SGHAT, CDR2 FQNNGV. Losses at the gene ends were 0 bases for V and 13 bases for J; bases not matched to a gene: 8. The chain's CDR3 is CASSLESASGLQFF. The CDR3 coding sequence is TGTGCCAGCAGCTTAGAGTCAGCTAGCGGGTTACAGTTCTTC.

The chain couples TRBV5-1 to TRBJ2-1; 8 bases map to TRBD2. The CDR3 loop spans 18 amino acids. Germline CDR1 reads SGHRS; CDR2 reads YFSETQ. V shed 4 bases, J shed 14 bases, and the junction held 26 bases outside the gene matches. CDR3 bases: TGCGCCAGCAGCCCGGGGGGGTCTGAGCGGATAAGACCCAACGATAAGTTCTTC. This codes for CASSPGGSERIRPNDKFF.

The chain couples TRBV30 to TRBJ1-2; 9 nucleotides agree with TRBD1. Germline V gene lookup returns CDR1 GTSNPN and CDR2 SVGIG (reference sequence). V dropped 1 base and J dropped 6; count of bases not matched to a gene: 6. This CDR3 comprises 14 residues. CDR3 nucleotide sequence: TGTGCCTGGAGTGACCAAAGGGACAGGGATGGCTACACCTTC. Protein sequence: CAWSDQRDRDGYTF.